This entry describes one T cell receptor (beta chain). The data were taken from a study of shared T cell receptors in the human thymus. Data came from immunoSEQ multiplex PCR; TCRdb stores just in-frame clones and leaves some out. The sample lists hundreds of thousands of clones, 70% to 90% occurring once. The ends were cut back, 0 bases at V and 2 bases at J, with 14 bases in the middle. CDR1 SGDLS and CDR2 YYNGEE come from the germline V gene. The CDR3 spans 16 residues. In addition, the sample was reused for a study of human thymus T cells. From that second work: Thymic material originated from resections removed in the course of corrective heart surgery. What appeared biased in thymic and blood repertoires was the usage of V and J genes.

Material: thymocytes. V is TRBV9 and J is TRBJ2-5; D is uncertain. This receptor was identified in a girl in the first two years of life with a congenital heart defect. The CDR3 nucleotides read TGTGCCAGCAGCGTAGAACTTGGAGTCGGGCAAGAGACCCAGTACTTC. As protein: CASSVELGVGQETQYF.